The clone carrying this TCR beta chain was seen ten or more times. The antigen is unknown. Quantitative molecular-barcoded 5'-RACE generated the TCR beta libraries. TCRdb fed the 5' RACE reads into MiXCR, producing one record per CDR3 protein. The table lists 150,000 to 200,000 distinct CDR3 sequences, under 35% of them singletons. The CDR3 is 12 residues long. V lost 4 bases, J lost 2 bases, and 7 bases lay in between. Germline CDR1 SGHRS, CDR2 YFSETQ. The entry originates in a study of CD8 T cells in ankylosing spondylitis. Study-wide results and limits: Disease-linked clones were CD8+ and relatively rare in peripheral blood. The study looked at matched synovial fluid samples from ankylosing spondylitis patients. Disease-linked clones were reported to be significantly enriched there. Ankylosing spondylitis blood appeared to carry a characteristic TCR beta motif of seven to nine highly homologous variants.

Specimen: synovial fluid, either unsorted or a sorted T cell fraction (not recorded which). J is TRBJ2-7 and V is TRBV5-1; D is ambiguous. This clonotype was sampled from a male donor with ankylosing spondylitis. CDR3 amino acids: CASSPGTYEQYF. As DNA, the CDR3 is TGCGCCAGCAGCCCAGGTACCTACGAGCAGTACTTC.